A selection of T cell receptor beta chains follows, all from one sample in a study of cytomegalovirus exposure and HLA in healthy donors. Generated by immunoSEQ multiplex PCR, the TCRdb table keeps only in-frame clones and is missing some. The sample holds roughly 300,000 clones, 70% to 90% seen once. The specimen was PBMCs. The receptors come from a woman aged 18-35 years in good health and CMV-seronegative. CDR3s include the opening cysteine and the closing phenylalanine or tryptophan. The order of the fields is D gene, clone size, J gene, V gene, CDR3 DNA, CDR3 protein. D genes are given only for firm matches. The size field is filled for only some rows; it gives once, few, many or a size class.

d_call: NA; clone_size: NA; j_call: TRBJ1-1; v_call: TRBV5-4; cdr3_nt: TGTGCCAGCAGCCATCCCGGGGCCGGGACTACCACTGAAGCTTTCTTT; cdr3_aa: CASSHPGAGTTTEAFF
d_call: TRBD2; clone_size: NA; j_call: TRBJ2-3; v_call: TRBV4-1; cdr3_nt: TGCGCCAGCAGCCAAGAACTCGGGCAAGCGGGAGACCCAGATACGCAGTATTTT; cdr3_aa: CASSQELGQAGDPDTQYF
d_call: NA; clone_size: NA; j_call: TRBJ2-6; v_call: TRBV28; cdr3_nt: TGTGCCAGCAGTGCGTTGGTGCGGGGGGCCAACGTCCTGACTTTC; cdr3_aa: CASSALVRGANVLTF
d_call: TRBD1; clone_size: NA; j_call: TRBJ2-7; v_call: TRBV7-2; cdr3_nt: TGTGCCAGCAGGCCGACAGGGAGTGCCGGCTACGAGCAGTACTTC; cdr3_aa: CASRPTGSAGYEQYF
d_call: TRBD2; clone_size: NA; j_call: TRBJ2-1; v_call: TRBV9; cdr3_nt: TGTGCCAGCAGCGCTCAACCGGGACTAGCAGTCAATGAGCAGTTCTTC; cdr3_aa: CASSAQPGLAVNEQFF
d_call: TRBD1; clone_size: NA; j_call: TRBJ2-7; v_call: TRBV10-1; cdr3_nt: TGCGCCAGCAGTGAATCGGGACAGAGAGCCTACGAGCAGTACTTC; cdr3_aa: CASSESGQRAYEQYF
d_call: NA; clone_size: NA; j_call: TRBJ2-2; v_call: TRBV7-6; cdr3_nt: TGTGCCAGCAGCTTAGCGGCCCAGGGATCCGGGGAGCTGTTTTTT; cdr3_aa: CASSLAAQGSGELFF
d_call: TRBD1; clone_size: NA; j_call: TRBJ1-5; v_call: TRBV27; cdr3_nt: TGTGCCAGCAGTCCCCTTACAGGGGTCAATCAGCCCCAGCATTTT; cdr3_aa: CASSPLTGVNQPQHF
d_call: TRBD2; clone_size: NA; j_call: TRBJ2-5; v_call: TRBV18; cdr3_nt: TGTGCCAGCTCACCCACTAGCGGGAGAGTATCAGGGGAGACCCAGTACTTC; cdr3_aa: CASSPTSGRVSGETQYF
d_call: TRBD1; clone_size: once; j_call: TRBJ2-2; v_call: TRBV6-6; cdr3_nt: TGTGCCAGTGGGACAGTCGCGAACACCGGGGAGCTGTTTTTT; cdr3_aa: CASGTVANTGELFF
d_call: TRBD1; clone_size: NA; j_call: TRBJ2-7; v_call: TRBV30; cdr3_nt: TGTGCCTGGAGGACCGGGACAGGGGGTTACGAGCAGTACTTC; cdr3_aa: CAWRTGTGGYEQYF
d_call: TRBD1; clone_size: NA; j_call: TRBJ2-7; v_call: TRBV15; cdr3_nt: TGTGCCACCAGCAGAGATCCAGTCAGGGGGCCACCGTACGAGCAGTACTTC; cdr3_aa: CATSRDPVRGPPYEQYF
d_call: TRBD1; clone_size: NA; j_call: TRBJ1-1; v_call: TRBV18; cdr3_nt: TGTGCCAGCTCAAGGACAGGGTACACTGAAGCTTTCTTT; cdr3_aa: CASSRTGYTEAFF
d_call: TRBD1; clone_size: NA; j_call: TRBJ1-4; v_call: TRBV5-1; cdr3_nt: TGCGCCAGCAGCGACAGGGGGGCGGAAAAACTGTTTTTT; cdr3_aa: CASSDRGAEKLFF
d_call: TRBD1; clone_size: once; j_call: TRBJ1-2; v_call: TRBV6-5; cdr3_nt: TGTGCCAGCAGTACCCCGGACAGGTGGAAGGGCTACACCTTC; cdr3_aa: CASSTPDRWKGYTF
d_call: TRBD2; clone_size: NA; j_call: TRBJ2-1; v_call: TRBV5-1; cdr3_nt: TGCGCCAGCAGCGGAGGGACTACACGATCCGAGCAGTTCTTC; cdr3_aa: CASSGGTTRSEQFF
d_call: NA; clone_size: NA; j_call: TRBJ2-1; v_call: TRBV7-8; cdr3_nt: TGTGCCAGCAGCCCAAACCCCTACGTAGTGCAGTTCTTC; cdr3_aa: CASSPNPYVVQFF
d_call: NA; clone_size: once; j_call: TRBJ2-1; v_call: TRBV28; cdr3_nt: TGTGCCAGCAGTCAACCCCTGGACACCGACAATGAGCAGTTCTTC; cdr3_aa: CASSQPLDTDNEQFF
d_call: TRBD1; clone_size: NA; j_call: TRBJ1-5; v_call: TRBV19; cdr3_nt: TGTGCCAGTAGTAGTCCGGGACAGGGGAAACATAGCAATCAGCCCCAGCATTTT; cdr3_aa: CASSSPGQGKHSNQPQHF
d_call: TRBD2; clone_size: NA; j_call: TRBJ2-1; v_call: TRBV5-4; cdr3_nt: TGTGCCAGCAGCTTACTAGCGGGAGAAGGCAATGAGCAGTTCTTC; cdr3_aa: CASSLLAGEGNEQFF
d_call: TRBD1; clone_size: NA; j_call: TRBJ1-1; v_call: TRBV2; cdr3_nt: TGTGCCAGCAAAGTCTCCAGGACAGGGAGCACTGAAGCTTTCTTT; cdr3_aa: CASKVSRTGSTEAFF
d_call: TRBD1; clone_size: NA; j_call: TRBJ1-4; v_call: TRBV27; cdr3_nt: TGTGCCAGTGGACAGGGTGGTGAAAAACTGTTTTTT; cdr3_aa: CASGQGGEKLFF
d_call: TRBD2; clone_size: NA; j_call: TRBJ2-5; v_call: TRBV4-3; cdr3_nt: TGCGCCAGCAGCCAAGACGGACTAGCGGAAGAGACCCAGTACTTC; cdr3_aa: CASSQDGLAEETQYF
d_call: TRBD2; clone_size: NA; j_call: TRBJ2-3; v_call: TRBV5-6; cdr3_nt: TGTGCCAGCAGCTTGGGTCTAGCGGGAGTGACAGATACGCAGTATTTT; cdr3_aa: CASSLGLAGVTDTQYF
d_call: NA; clone_size: NA; j_call: TRBJ2-1; v_call: TRBV5-6; cdr3_nt: TGTGCCAGCAGCTTCGCGGGGAGCTCCTACAATGAGCAGTTCTTC; cdr3_aa: CASSFAGSSYNEQFF
d_call: TRBD2; clone_size: NA; j_call: TRBJ2-1; v_call: TRBV29-1; cdr3_nt: TGCAGCGTTGTGGGTCTAGCGGATTACAATGAGCAGTTCTTC; cdr3_aa: CSVVGLADYNEQFF
d_call: TRBD2; clone_size: few; j_call: TRBJ2-1; v_call: TRBV27; cdr3_nt: TGTGCCAGCAGTTTGACTAGCGGCCGCCCAGGGAACAATGAGCAGTTCTTC; cdr3_aa: CASSLTSGRPGNNEQFF
d_call: TRBD2; clone_size: few; j_call: TRBJ2-3; v_call: TRBV12-5; cdr3_nt: TGTGCTAGTGGTTGGACTAGCGCCACAGATACGCAGTATTTT; cdr3_aa: CASGWTSATDTQYF
d_call: TRBD1; clone_size: NA; j_call: TRBJ1-1; v_call: TRBV7-2; cdr3_nt: TGTGCCAGCAGCTTAGATCTAGGACAGGGCAGGCGGGCTTTCTTT; cdr3_aa: CASSLDLGQGRRAFF
d_call: NA; clone_size: NA; j_call: TRBJ2-4; v_call: TRBV5-6; cdr3_nt: TGTGCCAGCAGCTTGGTCAGGGGCAAAAACATTCAGTACTTC; cdr3_aa: CASSLVRGKNIQYF
d_call: TRBD2; clone_size: NA; j_call: TRBJ2-7; v_call: TRBV4-3; cdr3_nt: TGCGCCAGCAGCCAAGATAGGCCACTAGCGGGAGGGCCATCCTACGAGCAGTACTTC; cdr3_aa: CASSQDRPLAGGPSYEQYF
d_call: NA; clone_size: NA; j_call: TRBJ1-1; v_call: TRBV2; cdr3_nt: TGTGCCAGCAGGAACAGGGTAGCTTTCTTT; cdr3_aa: CASRNRVAFF
d_call: TRBD2; clone_size: NA; j_call: TRBJ2-1; v_call: TRBV2; cdr3_nt: TGTGCCAGCATTACTAGCGGGAGTACCTACAATGAGCAGTTCTTC; cdr3_aa: CASITSGSTYNEQFF
d_call: NA; clone_size: once; j_call: TRBJ2-7; v_call: TRBV15; cdr3_nt: TGTGCCACCAGCAGAGAGGCGGGGAGCTACGAGCAGTACTTC; cdr3_aa: CATSREAGSYEQYF